This T cell receptor (beta chain) appears in the sequencing data of a study of Ad26.COV2.S vaccination and SARS-CoV-2 variants. Study details: Once or twice, 56 days apart, Ad26.COV2.S was delivered intramuscularly. Findings of the study overall: Spike-specific TCR breadth in vaccine recipients exceeded that seen in placebo recipients. Comparable non-spike TCR breadth was observed in vaccine and placebo recipients.

Documented treatment: about 20 received Ad26.COV2.S at low or high dose, single or two shots; five or six received placebo; per-sample allocation not given. Sample collection was performed on day 63 after the first vaccine or placebo injection. This Boston cohort included adults aged 18-55 years. TCRdb's copy holds only in-frame clones and misses some; the assay was immunoSEQ multiplex PCR. Found here are 380,000 or so clones, roughly 80% of them singletons; the top ten hold around 7.4%. As concerns this clone: Its target is not known.

This sequence was found in a person between 18 and 65 years old who received the Ad26.COV2.S COVID-19 vaccine or a placebo. The sequencing here drew on peripheral blood, taken in a trial of Ad26.COV2.S vaccine versus placebo.

The CDR3 is CASTRWMAQEAFF. CDR3 sequence (DNA): TGTGCCAGCACGAGGTGGATGGCGCAGGAAGCTTTCTTT. This chain links TRBV2 with TRBJ1-1; D is unclear. CDR3 length: 13 residues. The ends were cut back, 7 bases at V and 8 bases at J, with 17 bases in the middle. Germline V gene data show CDR1 as SNHLY and CDR2 as FYNNEI. Variable domain in full (rest from reference TRBV2 and TRBJ1-1): EPEVTQTPSHQVTQMGQEVILRCVPISNHLYFYWYRQILGQKVEFLVSFYNNEISEKSEIFDDQFSVERPDGSNFTLKIRSTKLEDSAMYFCASTRWMAQEAFFGQGTRLTVV.